These T cell receptor beta chains were read from a single sample in a study of response to subunit inactivated influenza vaccine. TCRdb itself ran the RT-PCR reads through MiXCR, one entry per CDR3 protein. Of around 200,000 distinct CDR3 sequences in the sample, around 15% are singletons; the top ten hold 26%. Sequencing was performed on CD8+ T cells sorted from PBMCs, taken approximately 5 days after vaccination. The receptors were gathered from a man aged 45-65 years who received an inactivated influenza vaccine. Each CDR3 is given with its conserved first and last residue. Fields, in order: D gene, CDR3 length, V gene, J gene, clone size, CDR3 protein, CDR3 DNA. D genes are given only for firm matches. Expanded clones get a size class; other rows say once, few or many, or leave the size out.

d_gene: TRBD2; len: 15; v_gene: TRBV2; j_gene: TRBJ2-7; abundance: few; CDR3aa: CASSVPTSVTYEQYF; CDR3nt: TGTGCCAGCAGTGTCCCCACTAGCGTAACCTACGAGCAGTACTTC
d_gene: -; len: 12; v_gene: TRBV12-3/TRBV12-4; j_gene: TRBJ2-7; abundance: few; CDR3aa: CASTSYPYEQYF; CDR3nt: TGTGCCAGCACCTCATATCCATACGAGCAGTACTTC
d_gene: TRBD1; len: 14; v_gene: TRBV27; j_gene: TRBJ2-3; abundance: few; CDR3aa: CASSPGTGGYTQYF; CDR3nt: TGTGCCAGCAGTCCCGGGACAGGGGGATATACGCAGTATTTT
d_gene: TRBD2; len: 17; v_gene: TRBV25-1; j_gene: TRBJ2-7; abundance: few; CDR3aa: CASSVSEGWGGLGEQYF; CDR3nt: TGTGCCAGCAGTGTAAGCGAGGGGTGGGGAGGGCTTGGGGAGCAGTACTTC
d_gene: -; len: 10; v_gene: TRBV20-1; j_gene: TRBJ2-1; abundance: few; CDR3aa: CSARTNEQFF; CDR3nt: TGCAGTGCTCGAACTAATGAGCAGTTCTTC
d_gene: TRBD2; len: 13; v_gene: TRBV30; j_gene: TRBJ2-2; abundance: -; CDR3aa: CAWSGGASGELFF; CDR3nt: TGTGCCTGGAGCGGGGGGGCCTCCGGGGAGCTGTTTTTT
d_gene: -; len: 15; v_gene: TRBV6-1; j_gene: TRBJ1-1; abundance: few; CDR3aa: CASSTSVGVNTEAFF; CDR3nt: TGTGCCAGCTCGACCTCCGTCGGGGTGAACACTGAAGCTTTCTTT
d_gene: TRBD2; len: 20; v_gene: TRBV11-1; j_gene: TRBJ2-3; abundance: -; CDR3aa: CASSKIRDRTSGRLGDTQYF; CDR3nt: TGTGCCAGCAGCAAGATCCGAGACAGGACTAGCGGGAGATTGGGAGACACGCAGTATTTT
d_gene: -; len: 16; v_gene: TRBV4-3; j_gene: TRBJ1-5; abundance: -; CDR3aa: CASSQDRGDLYQPQHF; CDR3nt: TGCGCCAGCAGCCAAGACCGGGGGGATCTTTATCAGCCCCAGCATTTT
d_gene: TRBD2; len: 18; v_gene: TRBV7-8; j_gene: TRBJ2-2; abundance: -; CDR3aa: CASSLGTSGREYTGELFF; CDR3nt: TGTGCCAGCAGCTTAGGGACTAGCGGGAGAGAGTACACCGGGGAGCTGTTTTTT
d_gene: -; len: 16; v_gene: TRBV6-2/TRBV6-3; j_gene: TRBJ2-4; abundance: few; CDR3aa: CASSYDVSLAKNIQYF; CDR3nt: TGTGCCAGCAGTTACGATGTGAGCTTGGCCAAAAACATTCAGTACTTC
d_gene: -; len: 14; v_gene: TRBV7-6; j_gene: TRBJ2-7; abundance: few; CDR3aa: CASSPWTEKGEQYF; CDR3nt: TGTGCCAGCAGCCCGTGGACAGAAAAGGGCGAGCAGTACTTC
d_gene: TRBD1; len: 13; v_gene: TRBV27; j_gene: TRBJ2-1; abundance: -; CDR3aa: CASQSQGENEQFF; CDR3nt: TGTGCCAGCCAATCTCAGGGGGAGAATGAGCAGTTCTTC
d_gene: -; len: 15; v_gene: TRBV4-3; j_gene: TRBJ1-6; abundance: -; CDR3aa: CASSQDTGRDSPLHF; CDR3nt: TGCGCCAGCAGCCAAGATACAGGGAGGGATTCACCCCTCCACTTT
d_gene: -; len: 21; v_gene: TRBV3-1; j_gene: TRBJ2-1; abundance: -; CDR3aa: CASSQDPTTSPSGSSYNEQFF; CDR3nt: TGTGCCAGCAGCCAAGATCCGACGACTAGTCCGTCCGGGAGCTCCTACAATGAGCAGTTCTTC
d_gene: -; len: 15; v_gene: TRBV28; j_gene: TRBJ1-4; abundance: -; CDR3aa: CASSFLGATNEKLFF; CDR3nt: TGTGCCAGCAGTTTTTTGGGAGCAACTAATGAAAAACTGTTTTTT
d_gene: -; len: 15; v_gene: TRBV4-1; j_gene: TRBJ1-4; abundance: few; CDR3aa: CASSQETVFNEKLFF; CDR3nt: TGCGCCAGCAGCCAGGAGACAGTGTTTAATGAAAAACTGTTTTTT
d_gene: -; len: 12; v_gene: TRBV20-1; j_gene: TRBJ2-1; abundance: few; CDR3aa: CSASPGSDEQFF; CDR3nt: TGCAGTGCTAGCCCCGGCAGCGATGAGCAGTTCTTC
d_gene: -; len: 12; v_gene: TRBV7-8; j_gene: TRBJ2-2; abundance: many; CDR3aa: CASSGYTGELFF; CDR3nt: TGTGCCAGCAGCGGTTACACCGGGGAGCTGTTTTTT
d_gene: TRBD2; len: 16; v_gene: TRBV10-1; j_gene: TRBJ2-2; abundance: -; CDR3aa: CASSDLAGSNTGELFF; CDR3nt: TGCGCCAGCAGTGACCTAGCGGGTTCGAACACCGGGGAGCTGTTTTTT
d_gene: -; len: 15; v_gene: TRBV6-5; j_gene: TRBJ2-1; abundance: few; CDR3aa: CASSYLGGGYHEQFF; CDR3nt: TGTGCCAGCAGTTACCTAGGGGGAGGCTATCATGAGCAGTTCTTC
d_gene: -; len: 13; v_gene: TRBV13; j_gene: TRBJ2-1; abundance: -; CDR3aa: CASSLEGGSLKFF; CDR3nt: TGTGCCAGCAGCTTAGAGGGGGGGTCTTTGAAGTTCTTC